What follows are 32 T cell receptor beta chains derived from one specimen sequenced in a study of regulatory T cells in long-lasting Graves disease. Construction of TCR beta libraries relied on iRepertoire HTBI primers and on Arm-PCR targeting CDR3 regions. TCRdb recomputed calls from the multiplex PCR reads with MiXCR, one row per CDR3 protein. The table includes about 430,000 distinct CDR3 sequences, roughly 15% detected once. The time point denotes: newly diagnosed GD, antithyroid drugs for less than 3 months. RNA from PBMCs was the source of the TCR library. These sequences were also reported in another study, on T cells in Graves' hyperthyroidism and ophthalmopathy.

The specimen comprised peripheral blood mononuclear cells (PBMCs), sampled at new diagnosis, from a patient treated with antithyroid drugs. The source is a woman aged 40 to 50 with Graves disease.

This clonotype came up many times. CDR3 sequence: CASSEWGGGNNEQFF. The CDR3 DNA reads as TGTGCCAGCAGCGAGTGGGGAGGGGGGAACAATGAGCAGTTCTTC. The chain joins TRBV9 to TRBJ2-1; D perhaps matches TRBD2 (7 bases). This CDR3 has 15 residues. The germline V gene encodes CDR1 SGDLS and CDR2 YYNGEE. Trimming removed 3 bases at V and 5 bases at J, with 15 bases between.

This clonotype has a single count. The chain couples TRBV3-1 to TRBJ2-2, with TRBD1 identical over 8 bases. The CDR3 extends over 17 amino acids. V lost 4 bases and J lost 4; bases outside the gene matches: 11. Germline V gene lookup returns CDR1 LGHDT and CDR2 YNNKEL (reference sequence). CDR3 bases: TGTGCCAGCAGCCCCTTTTCTCGACAGGGGCGCACCGGGGAGCTGTTTTTT. Amino acid sequence: CASSPFSRQGRTGELFF.

Ten or more counts support this clonotype. The gene calls are TRBV7-9 and TRBJ2-1; 9 bases are shared with TRBD2. Germline V lookup: CDR1 SEHNR, CDR2 FQNEAQ (reference sequence). CDR3 length: 14 amino acids. The junction had 7 bases not matched to a gene; V was cut back by 5 bases and J by 8 bases. CDR3 sequence reads: CASSRGLAIDEQFF. The CDR3 nucleotides are TGTGCCAGCAGCCGGGGACTAGCTATCGATGAGCAGTTCTTC.

The sample holds many counts of this clonotype. The chain employs TRBV27 and TRBJ2-3, with 12 bases lining up with TRBD2. CDR3 size: 15 residues. J was trimmed by 3 bases and V by 5 bases; bases with no gene match: 3. Per the germline V gene, CDR1 is MNHEY and CDR2 is SMNVEV (reference sequence). As DNA, the CDR3 is TGTGCCAGCAGTCTAGCGGGAGGGCCGACAGATACGCAGTATTTT. Residues: CASSLAGGPTDTQYF.

The chain recombines TRBV5-1 with TRBJ2-1; D is uncertain. Trimming took off 4 bases at V and 7 bases at J, with 24 bases between the two ends. CDR1 and CDR2 (germline): SGHRS, YFSETQ. The CDR3 covers 17 residues. Written as DNA, the CDR3 is TGCGCCAGCAGCAATGAGTACGGCTTACCCCCCTCAAATGAGCAGTTCTTC. Translated, it gives CASSNEYGLPPSNEQFF. Full variable domain (missing parts from reference TRBV5-1 and TRBJ2-1): KAGVTQTPRYLIKTRGQQVTLSCSPISGHRSVSWYQQTPGQGLQFLFEYFSETQRNKGNFPGRFSGRQFSNSRSEMNVSTLELGDSALYLCASSNEYGLPPSNEQFFGPGTRLTVL.

This clonotype occurred a few times. The genes are TRBV14 and TRBJ2-1; D is possibly TRBD2 (6 bases). From germline, CDR1 is SGHDN and CDR2 FVKESK. The CDR3 covers 15 residues. With 0 bases removed from V and 7 bases from J, the gap between germline ends came to 13 bases. In DNA, the CDR3 is TGTGCCAGCAGCCAAGATTGGGGGAGGTATAATGAGCAGTTCTTC. As protein: CASSQDWGRYNEQFF.

In this sample, this clonotype turned up many times. The J gene is TRBJ2-3, the V gene TRBV28; 14 nucleotides match TRBD2. Germline loops: CDR1 MDHEN, CDR2 SYDVKM. There are 18 residues in the CDR3. J lost 4 bases, V lost 6 bases, and 12 bases had no gene match. In DNA form, the CDR3 reads TGTGCCAGCAGCCACACTCTGGGACTAGCGGGAGTAGCAGATACGCAGTATTTT. Amino acids: CASSHTLGLAGVADTQYF.

This clonotype was counted ten times or more. The chain links TRBV2 to TRBJ1-2, with 7 bases identical to TRBD1. The CDR3 loop spans 13 amino acids. J was trimmed by 8 bases and V by 4 bases; bases with no gene match: 7. Germline values: CDR1 SNHLY, CDR2 FYNNEI. CDR3 bases: TGTGCCAGCAGTGTAAACAGGGGCGGAGGCTACACCTTC. Translation gives CASSVNRGGGYTF.

This clonotype was seen repeatedly, ten times or more. This chain uses TRBV3-1 with TRBJ2-7, with D possibly being TRBD1 (5 bases). With 4 bases removed from V and 7 bases from J, the gap between germline ends came to 17 bases. Germline CDR1 reads LGHDT; CDR2 reads YNNKEL (reference sequence). This CDR3 has 14 residues. The CDR3 DNA follows: TGTGCCAGCAGCCCGAACGACAGAAGATGGGAGCAGTACTTC. Protein: CASSPNDRRWEQYF.

This clonotype was observed a handful of times. Since a much larger clone is just one base distant, this may be a read error. The chain links TRBV12-3 or TRBV12-4 to TRBJ2-1; D possibly uses TRBD1 or TRBD2 (6 bases each). CDR3 size: 16 residues. CDR3 protein: CASSYSGAGWHNEQSF. DNA of the CDR3: TGTGCCAGCAGCTACTCGGGGGCGGGATGGCACAATGAGCAGTCCTTC.

In its sample, this clonotype was seen many times. This chain links TRBV5-6 with TRBJ2-5; D perhaps matches TRBD2 (5 bases). V was cut by 2 bases and J by 5 bases, with 13 bases left in between. Per germline, CDR1 SGHDT and CDR2 YYEEEE. This CDR3 contains 14 residues. CDR3 sequence reads: CASSLMTDWETQYF. The CDR3 DNA follows: TGTGCCAGCAGCTTAATGACGGACTGGGAGACCCAGTACTTC.

This clonotype has just a few counts. The chain combines TRBV19 with TRBJ1-5; maybe TRBD1 (5 bases). Germline V gene sequence: CDR1 LNHDA, CDR2 SQIVND (reference sequence). Trimming took off 5 bases at V and 1 base at J, with 21 bases between the two ends. This CDR3 is built from 18 residues. The CDR3 region is CASSPASRKTVSNQPQHF. The CDR3 nucleotides read TGTGCCAGTAGTCCCGCCAGTCGTAAGACAGTGAGCAATCAGCCCCAGCATTTT.

The chain uses TRBV4-3 and TRBJ2-1; D possibly matches TRBD1 or TRBD2 (5 bases each). Germline V lookup: CDR1 LGHNA, CDR2 YSLEER. V dropped 2 bases and J dropped 10 bases, with 15 bases sitting between them. This CDR3 is built from 14 residues. In nucleotides, the CDR3 is TGCGCCAGCAGCCAAAGACTGGGGGAGAGCGAGCAGTTCTTC. This translates into CASSQRLGESEQFF.

This clonotype was counted only a few times. The genes are TRBV14 and TRBJ2-4; 8 nucleotides align to TRBD1. V lost 6 bases and J lost 5; bases outside the gene matches: 12. Germline V gene lookup returns CDR1 SGHDN and CDR2 FVKESK. This CDR3 comprises 16 residues. The CDR3 region is CASSLRTGTTENIQYF. The CDR3 bases are TGTGCCAGCAGTCTCCGGACAGGGACGACCGAAAACATTCAGTACTTC.

This clonotype was seen a single time. The V and J genes are TRBV14 and TRBJ1-2; 7 positions match TRBD1. CDR3 length: 15 amino acids. J was trimmed by 4 bases and V by 4 bases; bases with no gene match: 9. Germline values: CDR1 SGHDN, CDR2 FVKESK. Written as DNA, the CDR3 is TGTGCCAGCAGCCCAGGACAGGAAAGAGTCTATGGCTACACCTTC. Its translation: CASSPGQERVYGYTF.

This chain links TRBV28 with TRBJ1-2; 7 bases line up with TRBD1. Germline V gene data show CDR1 as MDHEN and CDR2 as SYDVKM. The CDR3 sequence is 14 residues long. J lost 4 bases, V lost 5 bases, and 7 bases had no gene match. Here the CDR3 DNA reads TGTGCCAGCAGTACTCCGACAGGGATCTATGGCTACACCTTC. Its protein is CASSTPTGIYGYTF.

This clonotype came up many times. The chain couples TRBV28 to TRBJ2-5; D is unclear. The CDR3 loop spans 14 amino acids. Trimming took 8 bases from V and 8 from J, leaving 21 bases between them. Germline CDR1 reads MDHEN; CDR2 reads SYDVKM. The CDR3 coding sequence is TGTGCCAGCTCTATTGGGGTTACCAGAGATACCCAGTACTTC. Protein: CASSIGVTRDTQYF.

This clonotype appeared a few times. The chain joins TRBV15 to TRBJ2-4, with D maybe TRBD2 (5 bases). V was pared by 1 base and J by 2 bases, with 12 bases between. Germline-derived CDR1 and CDR2 are LNHNV and YYDKDF (reference sequence). This CDR3 spans 16 amino acids. This CDR3 is CATSRVYGETKNIQYF. As DNA, the CDR3 is TGTGCCACCAGCAGAGTATACGGGGAAACCAAAAACATTCAGTACTTC.

This clonotype has a count of ten or more. The V call is TRBV5-1, the J call TRBJ1-1; 10 nucleotides align to TRBD1. The germline gives CDR1 SGHRS, CDR2 YFSETQ. V lost 4 bases to trimming and J lost 7 bases; unmatched junction nucleotides: 7. The CDR3 is 14 amino acids. CDR3 loop: CASSPRQGAHEAFF. In DNA form, the CDR3 reads TGCGCCAGCAGCCCCAGACAGGGGGCCCATGAAGCTTTCTTT.

This clonotype showed up just a few times. It is likely a read error, because the conserved phenylalanine at the end of the CDR3 is missing. The rearrangement links TRBV20-1 to TRBJ2-1, with D possibly being TRBD2 (5 bases). This CDR3 has 15 residues. In germline, CDR1 is DFQATT, CDR2 SNEGSKA (reference sequence). Trimming left V 3 bases short and J 4 bases short, with 16 bases between. CDR3 loop: CSASIRGFDYNEQFS. The CDR3 DNA sequence: TGCAGTGCTAGTATTCGGGGATTCGATTACAATGAGCAGTTCTCC.

In this sample, this clonotype turned up many times. This chain joins TRBV10-1 and TRBJ2-1, with 8 bases that match TRBD2. This CDR3 is 13 amino acids long. The germline V gene encodes CDR1 WNHNN and CDR2 SYGVQD (reference sequence). The J segment lost 6 bases and the V segment lost 3 bases, leaving 1 base of the junction unmatched. The CDR3 loop reads CASSDSGSNEQFF. CDR3 nucleotide sequence: TGCGCCAGCAGTGACAGCGGGAGCAATGAGCAGTTCTTC.

There are many counts of this clonotype. V is TRBV12-3 or TRBV12-4 and J is TRBJ1-4; TRBD1 matches at 7 bases. J lost 8 bases, V lost 5 bases, and 11 bases had no gene match. CDR3 size: 15 residues. The CDR3 region is CASSPNRGRREKLFF. The CDR3 DNA reads as TGTGCCAGCAGTCCCAACAGGGGACGTCGCGAAAAACTGTTTTTT.

This chain uses TRBV18 with TRBJ2-7; 9 positions match TRBD1. V trimming: 4 bases; J trimming: 6 bases; junction bases outside the gene matches: 7. The germline V gene has CDR1 KGHSH and CDR2 LQKENI. This CDR3 has 14 amino acids. CDR3 nucleotide sequence: TGTGCCAGCTCACGGGACAGGGAAACCCTCGAGCAGTACTTC. Amino acid sequence: CASSRDRETLEQYF.

This clonotype has ten or more counts. The V call is TRBV15, the J call TRBJ2-3, with D tentatively TRBD2 (5 bases). The germline V gene has CDR1 LNHNV and CDR2 YYDKDF (reference sequence). CDR3 size: 14 residues. Trimming took 1 base from V and 2 from J, leaving 7 bases between them. The CDR3 DNA sequence: TGTGCCACCAGCAGAGTCGGACTCACAGATACGCAGTATTTT. It is translated as CATSRVGLTDTQYF.

The chain employs TRBV4-1 and TRBJ1-1; TRBD1 might be the D (5 bases). The CDR3 is 15 residues long. V was trimmed by 0 bases and J by 1 base, leaving 9 bases between them. CDR1 and CDR2 from the germline V gene are MGHRA and YSYEKL. CDR3 in DNA: TGCGCCAGCAGCCAAGAAGAACAGGCGAACACTGAAGCTTTCTTT. Protein product: CASSQEEQANTEAFF.

This rearrangement joins TRBV20-1 to TRBJ1-4, with a possible D match to TRBD1 (6 bases). There are 13 residues in the CDR3. Germline lookup yields CDR1 DFQATT and CDR2 SNEGSKA (reference sequence). V was pared by 4 bases and J by 8 bases, with 14 bases between. The CDR3 reads CSATGAGNEKLFF. The DNA for the CDR3 is TGCAGTGCTACAGGGGCGGGGAACGAAAAACTGTTTTTT.

In this sample, this clonotype turned up many times. The rearrangement joins TRBV13 to TRBJ2-1, with a possible D match to TRBD1 (5 bases). Between the trimmed V and J ends, which lost 7 bases and 10 bases, there was a span of 17 bases. The V gene's germline CDR1 is PRHDT and CDR2 FYEKMQ (reference sequence). The CDR3 is 13 amino acids. The DNA of the CDR3 is TGTGCCAGCATCCTTGGGTCCTCAGGGGAGCAGTTCTTC. Translation: CASILGSSGEQFF.

The table lists this clonotype with many counts. The chain employs TRBV2 and TRBJ2-1; TRBD1 aligns across 8 bases. V was clipped by 7 bases and J by 5 bases; unmatched bases: 4. The germline V gene has CDR1 SNHLY and CDR2 FYNNEI. The CDR3 is made up of 13 amino acids. The CDR3 protein is CASTDRGHNEQFF. The CDR3 region has the DNA TGTGCCAGCACCGACAGGGGTCACAATGAGCAGTTCTTC.

This clonotype was seen at least ten times. The genes are TRBV18 and TRBJ2-5, with D uncertain. The germline V and J ends were trimmed by 3 bases and 2 bases, with 10 bases remaining between them. The CDR3 is 14 amino acids. Germline CDR1 is KGHSH and CDR2 is LQKENI. CDR3 region: CASSPTLQQETQYF. The CDR3, as DNA: TGTGCCAGCTCACCGACCCTCCAGCAAGAGACCCAGTACTTC.

This clonotype has at least ten counts. The V and J genes are TRBV20-1 and TRBJ2-5; D is possibly TRBD2 (6 bases). The CDR3 totals 12 residues. V shed 1 base and J shed 3 bases, with 6 bases lying between them. The V gene's germline CDR1 is DFQATT and CDR2 SNEGSKA (reference sequence). The CDR3 sequence is CSARGGEETQYF. In DNA, the CDR3 is TGCAGTGCTAGAGGGGGGGAAGAGACCCAGTACTTC.

This clonotype has only a few counts. Given a much more abundant clone one base away, this may be a read error. This sequence joins TRBV2 and TRBJ2-1; tentative D call: TRBD1 (5 bases). Per the germline V gene, CDR1 is SNHLY and CDR2 is FYNNEI. The CDR3 loop spans 14 amino acids. In nucleotides, the CDR3 is TGTGCCGGCAGTGAGGTAGGGGCCAACAATGAGCAGTTCTTC. It encodes CAGSEVGANNEQFF. Looking up the rest from reference TRBV2 and TRBJ2-1 gives the full variable domain: EPEVTQTPSHQVTQMGQEVILRCVPISNHLYFYWYRQILGQKVEFLVSFYNNEISEKSEIFDDQFSVERPDGSNFTLKIRSTKLEDSAMYFCAGSEVGANNEQFFGPGTRLTVL.

This sequence joins TRBV6-1 and TRBJ2-5; the D gene is possibly TRBD1 (6 bases). Germline CDR1 reads MNHNS; CDR2 reads SASEGT. Trimming stripped 6 bases from V and 7 bases from J, with 18 bases between. This CDR3 region has 14 residues. CDR3 bases: TGTGCCAGCAGATCCCTAGGGGGAGTTGGGACCCAGTACTTC. It codes for CASRSLGGVGTQYF.